This entry lists 20 T cell receptor beta chains sequenced from one sample in a study of blood T cell repertoires in COVID-19. TCRdb keeps only in-frame clones here, not all; method: immunoSEQ multiplex PCR. The sample has over 100,000 clones; about 80% are singletons. The sequencing sample was made of peripheral blood. These receptors all come from an elderly woman with acute or convalescent COVID-19.

This chain joins TRBV12-3 or TRBV12-4 and TRBJ1-1; weak D call: TRBD1 (5 bases). The length of the CDR3 is 13 residues. Trimming shortened V by 6 bases and J by 4 bases, and 12 bases separated the two germline ends. For the CDR3, the DNA is TGTGCCAGCAGGTCGTCGGGGGTCACTGAAGCTTTCTTT. Translating it yields CASRSSGVTEAFF.

The rearrangement uses TRBV28 and TRBJ1-4, with TRBD1 matching over 7 bases. Trimming removed 8 bases from V and 6 bases from J; junction bases left unmatched: 6. The length of the CDR3 is 13 residues. CDR1 and CDR2 from the germline V gene are MDHEN and SYDVKM. In nucleotides, the CDR3 is TGTGCCAGCCGAGGAGGGGGCGATGAAAAACTGTTTTTT. Its protein is CASRGGGDEKLFF.

The chain has TRBV27 and TRBJ1-2, with 7 bases aligning to TRBD1. Germline trimming cut 5 bases from V and 1 base from J; bases unmatched to any gene: 4. CDR1 is MNHEY, CDR2 SMNVEV, per germline (reference sequence). The CDR3 is made up of 14 amino acids. CDR3 in amino acids: CASSAGTDNYGYTF. CDR3 DNA: TGTGCCAGCAGTGCCGGGACAGATAACTATGGCTACACCTTC.

V and J are TRBV7-9 and TRBJ2-5; D is possibly TRBD2 (5 bases). The V gene lost 1 base and the J gene lost 2 bases, with 8 bases spanning the gap. The CDR3 has 14 amino acids. The germline V gene has CDR1 SEHNR and CDR2 FQNEAQ (reference sequence). The CDR3 sequence is CASSLGAGQETQYF. The CDR3 DNA follows: TGTGCCAGCAGCTTAGGGGCGGGTCAAGAGACCCAGTACTTC.

This clone was recorded a few times. The chain has TRBV9 and TRBJ1-3; D ambiguous. Germline values: CDR1 SGDLS, CDR2 YYNGEE. V was shortened by 3 bases and J by 0 bases, with 10 bases between the two germline ends. The CDR3 runs to 15 residues. CDR3 DNA: TGTGCCAGCAGCGCCAATAGCCTCTCTGGAAACACCATATATTTT. This codes for CASSANSLSGNTIYF. Complete variable domain (other parts from reference TRBV9 and TRBJ1-3): DSGVTQTPKHLITATGQRVTLRCSPRSGDLSVYWYQQSLDQGLQFLIQYYNGEERAKGNILERFSAQQFPDLHSELNLSSLELGDSALYFCASSANSLSGNTIYFGEGSWLTVV.

The V gene is TRBV12-5, the J gene TRBJ1-2; 11 bases are shared with TRBD1. Trimming took 5 bases from V and 4 from J; bases not matched to a gene: 12. The CDR3 extends over 17 amino acids. Germline V gene sequence: CDR1 LGHNT, CDR2 FRNRAP. In DNA, the CDR3 is TGTGCTAGTGGTCCCCGGACAGGGGGCGACTCCTTCTATGGCTACACCTTC. Its translation is CASGPRTGGDSFYGYTF.

The J gene is TRBJ2-2, the V gene TRBV14; D is unclear. The CDR3 consists of 14 residues. Germline CDR1 is SGHDN and CDR2 is FVKESK. The V end was cut by 2 bases, the J end by 4 bases, with 8 bases between. CDR3 in amino acids: CASSQSYFTGELFF. The CDR3 DNA sequence: TGTGCCAGCAGCCAAAGCTACTTCACCGGGGAGCTGTTTTTT.

CDR3 nucleotides: TGTGCCAGCAGTTTACACTCCGTCTACACCTTC. It encodes CASSLHSVYTF. The chain has TRBV28 and TRBJ1-2; D gene uncertain. CDR1 is MDHEN, CDR2 SYDVKM, per germline. The CDR3 consists of 11 residues. Deletions cut 2 bases from V and 10 bases from J, with 8 bases between.

The chain employs TRBV2 and TRBJ2-2; the D gene is possibly TRBD1 (5 bases). Trimming removed 7 bases at V and 4 bases at J, with 13 bases between. CDR1 and CDR2 (germline): SNHLY, FYNNEI. The CDR3 totals 14 residues. The CDR3 DNA reads as TGTGCCAGCAAGGGGCAGTTGGGCACCGGGGAGCTGTTTTTT. This codes for CASKGQLGTGELFF.

The rearrangement uses TRBV7-2 and TRBJ2-5; 7 nucleotides align to TRBD1. The CDR3 is 13 amino acids. The ends lost 4 bases at V and 4 bases at J; junction bases unmatched: 3. Germline assignment: CDR1 SGHTA and CDR2 FQGNSA. CDR3 region: CASSYGTAETQYF. The CDR3 region has the DNA TGTGCCAGCAGCTACGGGACAGCAGAGACCCAGTACTTC.

The chain joins TRBV24-1 to TRBJ2-7, with D possibly matching TRBD2 (6 bases). The CDR3 sequence is 14 residues long. Germline lookup yields CDR1 KGHDR and CDR2 SFDVKD. With 7 bases removed from V and 0 bases from J, the gap between germline ends came to 12 bases. The CDR3 sequence: CATSDSGTSYEQYF. DNA for the CDR3: TGTGCCACCAGCGATAGCGGTACCTCCTACGAGCAGTACTTC.

In this sample, this clone turned up many times. This chain uses TRBV9 with TRBJ2-5; possibly TRBD1 for D (5 bases). V was cut by 4 bases and J by 0 bases, with 13 bases left in between. The CDR3 is 15 residues long. CDR1 SGDLS and CDR2 YYNGEE come from the germline V gene. CDR3 DNA sequence: TGTGCCAGCAGCAGATCAGGGTTGTACCAAGAGACCCAGTACTTC. It specifies CASSRSGLYQETQYF.

Only one count was recorded for this clone. This chain connects TRBV5-1 to TRBJ2-5; 7 bases fit TRBD2. Losses at the gene ends were 1 base for V and 1 base for J; bases not matched to a gene: 1. CDR1 and CDR2 (germline): SGHRS, YFSETQ. The CDR3 contains 14 residues. CDR3 nucleotides: TGCGCCAGCAGCTTGACTAGCGTCCAAGAGACCCAGTACTTC. This encodes CASSLTSVQETQYF.

J is TRBJ1-2 and V is TRBV30; perhaps TRBD1 as D (5 bases). V dropped 5 bases and J dropped 8 bases, with 18 bases sitting between them. The CDR3 spans 13 residues. Germline V gene sequence: CDR1 GTSNPN, CDR2 SVGIG (reference sequence). The CDR3 coding sequence is TGTGCCTGGTCCTTTGGGGGGGGTTCGGGCTACACCTTC. Translation: CAWSFGGGSGYTF.

V and J are TRBV12-2 and TRBJ1-2; the table's D call of TRBD1 was not tested on the DNA. TRBV12-2 constitutes a pseudogene. The CDR3 runs to 16 residues. CDR3 region: CASRLGPGGEDYGYTF. The CDR3 DNA reads as TGTGCAAGTCGCTTAGGGCCAGGGGGCGAGGACTATGGCTACACCTTC.

The chain carries TRBV12-3 or TRBV12-4 and TRBJ1-1; D ambiguous. Trimming shortened V by 3 bases and J by 7 bases, and 9 bases separated the two germline ends. CDR3 length equals 12 residues. The CDR3 sequence is CASSFWQVEAFF. As DNA, the CDR3 is TGTGCCAGCAGTTTTTGGCAAGTTGAAGCTTTCTTT.

The V and J genes are TRBV2 and TRBJ1-4; D is ambiguous. In germline, CDR1 is SNHLY, CDR2 FYNNEI. V was pared by 6 bases and J by 1 base, with 12 bases between. There are 15 residues in the CDR3. The CDR3 reads CASRTTELTNEKLFF. The CDR3, as DNA: TGTGCCAGCAGGACCACAGAGCTAACTAATGAAAAACTGTTTTTT.

The table lists this clone with a few counts. V gene TRBV5-4 combines with J gene TRBJ1-5; 7 nucleotides align to TRBD1. Germline assignment: CDR1 SGHNT and CDR2 YYREEE (reference sequence). This CDR3 region has 14 residues. The trim removed 4 bases at V and 7 bases at J, leaving 8 bases unmatched. CDR3 bases: TGTGCCAGCAGCCGACAGGGTGAGGTCCAGCCCCAGCATTTT. Translation gives CASSRQGEVQPQHF.

This clone has more than one count but fewer than ten. The chain recombines TRBV19 with TRBJ1-6, with 8 positions matching TRBD1. V lost 9 bases to trimming and J lost 5 bases; unmatched junction nucleotides: 9. The CDR3 loop spans 15 amino acids. Germline lookup yields CDR1 LNHDA and CDR2 SQIVND (reference sequence). CDR3 residues: CASSPDRANNSPLHF. As DNA, the CDR3 is TGTGCCAGCTCTCCGGACAGGGCAAATAATTCACCCCTCCACTTT.

This clone was observed a single time. The J gene is TRBJ1-3, the V gene TRBV20-1; weak D call: TRBD1 (5 bases). V lost 0 bases and J lost 8, with 5 bases in between. The CDR3 covers 11 residues. Germline V gives CDR1 DFQATT, CDR2 SNEGSKA (reference sequence). The CDR3 DNA reads TGCAGTGCTAGAGAAGGGGACACCATATATTTT. Its protein product is CSAREGDTIYF.